Listed below are T cell receptor beta chains from one sample, sequenced in a study of T cells in Graves' hyperthyroidism and ophthalmopathy. TCRdb re-called the multiplex PCR reads through MiXCR, storing one row per CDR3 protein. Of around 440,000 distinct CDR3 sequences detected, 15% to 18% appear once; the ten largest clones hold around 7.7%. Source material: blood. The receptors shown here come from a woman younger than 35 with Graves' hyperthyroidism. Each CDR3 is given with its conserved first and last residue.

TRBV4-1	15	TRBJ2-1	CASSPASGGAGEQFF
TRBV30	12	TRBJ1-6	CAWETGSQYLHF
TRBV20-1	13	TRBJ1-4	CSASRQVYEKLFF
TRBV4-2	14	TRBJ2-3	CASSESPSGSSQYF
TRBV2	14	TRBJ1-2	CASSDMFGVGGYTF
TRBV30	14	TRBJ2-1	CAWSVLVLENEQFF
TRBV18	15	TRBJ2-3	CASSPRVVSTDTQYF
TRBV2	13	TRBJ1-2	CASSNTGSSGYTF
TRBV7-8	16	TRBJ1-6	CASSLHGVALNSPLHF
TRBV19	13	TRBJ1-2	CASSLTGKDGYTF
TRBV10-2	13	TRBJ1-1	CASSEFGITEAFF
TRBV11-2	14	TRBJ1-6	CASSWDGYNSPLHF
TRBV7-9	13	TRBJ2-3	CASSLALAGVLYF
TRBV12-3/TRBV12-4	15	TRBJ2-2	CASRLAGSWAGELFF
TRBV30	14	TRBJ2-5	CAVRLAGYQETQYF
TRBV28	13	TRBJ2-5	CASSSGPQETQYF
TRBV5-8	17	TRBJ2-5	CASSLITSGRELGTQYF
TRBV6-1	15	TRBJ2-7	CASSEGPSPSYEQYF
TRBV10-3	16	TRBJ2-3	CAISTLTGGSPDTQYF
TRBV18	17	TRBJ2-2	CASSPFLSGTNTGELFF
TRBV6-1	14	TRBJ2-3	CASKRGLSTDTQYF
TRBV12-3/TRBV12-4	15	TRBJ2-7	CASSRFKGSSYEQYF
TRBV20-1	14	TRBJ2-7	CSAKGGLSYYEQYF
TRBV2	17	TRBJ2-5	CASSVGLAGGPGETQYF
TRBV20-1	13	TRBJ1-1	CSARDHRTGGAFF
TRBV11-3	15	TRBJ2-7	CASSPAEGRRYEQYF
TRBV7-2	14	TRBJ1-1	CASSTRRSGTEAFF
TRBV27	15	TRBJ1-5	CASSLTSGGSQPQHF
TRBV2	15	TRBJ2-3	CASSEAAGLADTQYF
TRBV4-1	15	TRBJ2-7	CASSPLGLAVREQYF
TRBV19	12	TRBJ1-2	CASSDRGPDYTF
TRBV2	13	TRBJ2-5	CASNSGVEETQYF
TRBV5-1	15	TRBJ1-4	CASSLSDRAGEKLFF
TRBV25-1	13	TRBJ2-4	CASSGNRGNIQYF
TRBV27	9	TRBJ2-7	CAHPDEQYF
TRBV3-1	15	TRBJ1-5	CASSQDVGHHQPQHF
TRBV11-3	13	TRBJ1-1	CASNLDRGGEAFF
TRBV4-1	14	TRBJ1-2	CASSQEHLNYGYTF
TRBV27	13	TRBJ1-2	CASSSLGALGYTF
TRBV7-3	15	TRBJ2-1	CASSDGTDKYNEQFF
TRBV15	12	TRBJ1-4	CATSREGGKLFF
TRBV5-8	13	TRBJ1-4	CASDLEENEKLFF
TRBV20-1	14	TRBJ2-1	CSAPVRSSYNEQFF
TRBV5-6	14	TRBJ1-1	CASSLALTGSEAFF
TRBV7-8	13	TRBJ2-7	CASSPPLGYEQYF
TRBV11-2	15	TRBJ2-3	CASSLLGTRADTQYF
TRBV6-1	15	TRBJ2-1	CASIAGQGGYNEQFF
TRBV2	16	TRBJ2-7	CASRGAQGPTSGEQYF
TRBV19	12	TRBJ1-2	CASRLGVYGYTF
TRBV7-9	12	TRBJ2-1	CASSIGTNEQFF
TRBV27	13	TRBJ1-1	CASSFSGSTEAFF
TRBV20-1	16	TRBJ1-6	CSARKDCCSYNSPLHF
TRBV6-1	15	TRBJ1-2	CASSDPGKGAYGYTF
TRBV5-1	16	TRBJ2-7	CASSFNVGFVRYEQYF
TRBV5-4	14	TRBJ1-1	CASSLPLGGTEAFF
TRBV6-1	13	TRBJ2-7	CASSTASSYEQYF
TRBV6-1	13	TRBJ2-7	CASSAWALYEQYF
TRBV4-1	14	TRBJ1-4	CASSSDGGKEKLFF
TRBV20-1	14	TRBJ2-1	CSAQTSRTRNEQFF